The entry that follows covers one T cell receptor beta chain sequence. The antigen is not known. Sort purity for all populations was recorded as exceeding 98%. The whole isolated RNA underwent reverse transcription, so sequencing captured expressed TCRB transcripts. Profiled with immunoSEQ multiplex PCR; TCRdb holds only in-frame clones, not every one. The profile shows 35,000 to 45,000 clones, about 68% of them singletons. This record belongs to a study of beta chain features in type 1 diabetes. Notes on the study in general: TCRB CDR3s from Type 1 diabetes patients were moderately but significantly shorter in all four CD4+ subsets. Possible PCR preference for shorter templates applied equally to patients and controls.

With 8 bases removed from V and 2 bases from J, the gap between germline ends came to 17 bases. Germline-derived CDR1 and CDR2 are LNHDA and SQIVND (reference sequence). The CDR3 is 15 amino acids. This clonotype originated in a man aged 30 to 39 with type 1 diabetes. Some clones in this sample may be carry-over from other donors' samples. The sample comprised Tregs from blood. This chain joins TRBV19 and TRBJ2-3; D is ambiguous. The CDR3 DNA sequence: TGTGCCAGTGGTTTCGCGGAGAAGTACACAGATACGCAGTATTTT. It encodes CASGFAEKYTDTQYF.